In this sample, the clone carrying this T cell receptor beta chain turned up many times. Its antigen is not known. V was clipped by 6 bases and J by 4 bases; unmatched bases: 7. This CDR3 has 15 amino acids. The sample originates from a study of CD8 T cells in ankylosing spondylitis. In TCRdb, the 5' RACE reads were re-called with MiXCR into one record per CDR3 protein. This table holds some 200,000 distinct CDR3 sequences, roughly 25% found once. Findings and caveats of the study: There was reportedly significant enrichment of clones that were disease-linked in matched ankylosing spondylitis synovial fluid. Fewer than 10 highly homologous variants formed a TCR beta motif that appeared characteristic of ankylosing spondylitis blood. Clones that were linked to disease were CD8+ and were relatively rare in peripheral blood.

The sample taken for sequencing was blood, either unsorted or a sorted T cell fraction (not recorded which). The receptor comes from a male donor with ankylosing spondylitis or in good health (not recorded which). The chain couples TRBV12-3 or TRBV12-4 to TRBJ2-7, with 12 nucleotides matching TRBD2. In DNA form, the CDR3 reads TGTGCCAGCAGGGGTTCCGGGACTAGCGGGTACGAGCAGTACTTC. Translating it yields CASRGSGTSGYEQYF.